The 29 T cell receptor beta chains listed next were all sequenced from one sample in a study of blood T cell repertoires in COVID-19. TCRdb's table, derived via immunoSEQ multiplex PCR, lists solely in-frame clones and lacks some. Among tens of thousands of clones listed, 80% were seen once. Material for sequencing was peripheral blood. The receptors come from a man aged 55-75 years with active or convalescent COVID-19.

The chain recombines TRBV4-3 with TRBJ1-2; possibly TRBD1 for D (6 bases). The V gene lost 5 bases and the J gene lost 4 bases, with 20 bases spanning the gap. CDR3 length: 16 residues. CDR1 LGHNA and CDR2 YSLEER come from the germline V gene. For the CDR3, the DNA is TGCGCCAGCAGCGCCCACGCCGGGACACTAATCTATGGCTACACCTTC. Translating gives CASSAHAGTLIYGYTF.

This sequence joins TRBV5-5 and TRBJ2-3; D may be TRBD2 (5 bases). Germline CDR1 and CDR2: SGHKS and YYEKEE (reference sequence). Trimming removed 1 base at V and 5 bases at J, with 8 bases between. The CDR3 spans 13 residues. The CDR3 sequence: CASSLMREDTQYF. DNA of the CDR3: TGTGCCAGCAGCTTGATGAGGGAAGATACGCAGTATTTT.

This sequence joins TRBV7-9 and TRBJ1-1, with 7 positions matching TRBD1. This CDR3 has 15 amino acids. After removal of 3 bases from V and 1 base from J, the junction contained 5 bases not matched to a gene. The V gene's germline CDR1 is SEHNR and CDR2 FQNEAQ (reference sequence). The CDR3 loop is CASSFLDRANTEAFF. In DNA form, the CDR3 reads TGTGCCAGCAGCTTCCTTGACAGGGCGAACACTGAAGCTTTCTTT.

The CDR3 region is CASSPGTLTGEAFF. In nucleotides, the CDR3 is TGTGCCAGCAGCCCCGGAACTCTCACGGGTGAAGCTTTCTTT. The J gene is TRBJ1-1, the V gene TRBV11-3; D is unclear. V lost 5 bases, J lost 7 bases, and 17 bases lay in between. The CDR3 is made up of 14 amino acids. Germline lookup yields CDR1 SGHNT and CDR2 YENEEA.

V is TRBV10-3 and J is TRBJ1-3, with a weak D call TRBD1 (6 bases). This CDR3 has 12 amino acids. V was clipped by 11 bases and J by 7 bases, with 15 bases between them. The germline V gene has CDR1 ENHRY and CDR2 SYGVKD. CDR3 region: CAGSGGPNTIYF. In DNA form, the CDR3 reads TGTGCCGGCTCCGGGGGGCCCAACACCATATATTTT.

This chain uses TRBV7-9 with TRBJ2-1; 10 positions match TRBD2. The CDR3 is 15 residues long. V lost 5 bases to trimming and J lost 9 bases; unmatched junction nucleotides: 10. CDR1 is SEHNR, CDR2 FQNEAQ, per germline (reference sequence). In DNA, the CDR3 is TGTGCCAGCAGCCCTGCCGAGCGGGGGGGCGGTGAGCAGTTCTTC. It codes for CASSPAERGGGEQFF.

The chain employs TRBV18 and TRBJ1-1; 9 nucleotides align to TRBD1. The ends lost 4 bases at V and 5 bases at J; junction bases unmatched: 5. Germline CDR1 and CDR2: KGHSH and LQKENI. The CDR3 is 14 amino acids. CDR3 region: CASSLGTGRTEAFF. The CDR3 coding sequence is TGTGCCAGCTCACTCGGGACAGGGAGGACTGAAGCTTTCTTT.

This clone appeared a few times. The chain carries TRBV6-6 and TRBJ1-3; 12 nucleotides align to TRBD1. In germline, CDR1 is MNHNY, CDR2 SVGAGI (reference sequence). V lost 5 bases to trimming and J lost 0 bases; unmatched junction nucleotides: 11. This CDR3 is built from 19 residues. CDR3 coding DNA: TGTGCCAGCAGTCCCCGGGGACAGGGGGCCTCGAGCTCTGGAAACACCATATATTTT. Protein sequence: CASSPRGQGASSSGNTIYF.

This clone turned up a few times. V is TRBV12-2 and J is TRBJ2-2; the D call of TRBD1 is as the table states it, not checked on the DNA. TRBV12-2 is a listed pseudogene. CDR3 size: 13 residues. CDR3 sequence: CASLYPRAGELFF. CDR3 bases: TGTGCAAGTCTATACCCCAGGGCCGGGGAGCTGTTTTTT.

The V and J genes are TRBV29-1 and TRBJ2-3; the match to TRBD2 covers 12 bases. V was clipped by 4 bases and J by 6 bases; unmatched bases: 8. The CDR3 loop spans 15 amino acids. Per germline, CDR1 SQVTM and CDR2 ANQGSEA. The CDR3 nucleotides are TGCAGCGTTGGTCTAGCGGGGGGGCCAAAGGATACGCAGTATTTT. Its translation: CSVGLAGGPKDTQYF.

In its sample, this clone was seen a few times. The rearrangement uses TRBV5-4 and TRBJ2-1, with TRBD2 identical over 7 bases. With V trimmed by 0 bases and J by 4 bases, 7 bases remained unmatched. This CDR3 has 16 residues. Germline V gene sequence: CDR1 SGHNT, CDR2 YYREEE (reference sequence). CDR3 residues: CASSLAGSGVYNEQFF. CDR3 DNA sequence: TGTGCCAGCAGCTTGGCCGGAAGCGGGGTTTACAATGAGCAGTTCTTC.

The J gene is TRBJ2-5, the V gene TRBV6-1; the D is unclear. Germline V gene lookup returns CDR1 MNHNS and CDR2 SASEGT. The CDR3 is 14 amino acids. V was shortened by 3 bases and J by 5 bases, with 13 bases between the two germline ends. For the CDR3, the DNA is TGTGCCAGCAGTGACCTAGTAACGCGGGAGACCCAGTACTTC. Translation gives CASSDLVTRETQYF.

This chain links TRBV7-6 with TRBJ2-3; tentatively, D is TRBD1 (5 bases). CDR1 and CDR2 from the germline V gene are SGHVS and FNYEAQ. The length of the CDR3 is 16 residues. V lost 1 base to trimming and J lost 0 bases, with 11 bases between them. The CDR3 spells CASSLGGALSTDTQYF. CDR3 DNA: TGTGCCAGCAGCTTAGGTGGGGCCTTAAGCACAGATACGCAGTATTTT.

Only one count was recorded for this clone. The chain carries TRBV29-1 and TRBJ1-2, with unresolved D. CDR1 is SQVTM and CDR2 is ANQGSEA in the germline V gene. The CDR3 totals 12 residues. Trimming stripped 7 bases from V and 4 bases from J, with 13 bases between. The CDR3 coding sequence is TGCAGCGGTTTCGACACCCCCTATGGCTACACCTTC. Amino acid sequence: CSGFDTPYGYTF.

As to this clone: An end of the junction does not agree with germline; a read error may underlie this. For the CDR3, the DNA is TGTGCTAGCAGCACGGGACTAGCTAGCCTCCAAGAGACCCAGTACTTC. Encoded protein: CASSTGLASLQETQYF. The gene calls are TRBV7-7 and TRBJ2-5, with TRBD2 identical over 9 bases. Germline V gene data show CDR1 as SSHAT and CDR2 as FNYEAQ (reference sequence). The CDR3 is 16 residues long. The variable domain in full, with the rest retrieved from reference TRBV7-7 and TRBJ2-5, is GAGVSQSPRYKVTKRGQDVTLRCDPISSHATLYWYQQALGQGPEFLTYFNYEAQPDKSGLPSDRFSAERPEGSISTLTIQRTEQRDSAMYRCASSTGLASLQETQYFGPGTRLLVL.

This chain links TRBV12-5 with TRBJ2-3; 9 bases match TRBD1. There are 15 residues in the CDR3. J gave up 2 bases and V 6 bases, and 6 bases lay outside the gene matches. Looked up from germline, CDR1 is LGHNT and CDR2 is FRNRAP. CDR3 in DNA: TGTGCTAGTGGGGGGACAGGGTTTTTCACAGATACGCAGTATTTT. As protein: CASGGTGFFTDTQYF.

This clone was picked up one time. The chain recombines TRBV2 with TRBJ2-5; the match to TRBD2 covers 10 bases. Germline trimming cut 4 bases from V and 7 bases from J; bases unmatched to any gene: 15. Germline CDR1 and CDR2: SNHLY and FYNNEI. The CDR3 is 17 residues long. CDR3 nucleotides: TGTGCCAGCAGTGGTTCGCCGTTAGCGGGGGGCGGATTGACCCAGTACTTC. This codes for CASSGSPLAGGGLTQYF. The variable domain in full, with the rest retrieved from reference TRBV2 and TRBJ2-5, is EPEVTQTPSHQVTQMGQEVILRCVPISNHLYFYWYRQILGQKVEFLVSFYNNEISEKSEIFDDQFSVERPDGSNFTLKIRSTKLEDSAMYFCASSGSPLAGGGLTQYFGPGTRLLVL.

The V and J genes are TRBV29-1 and TRBJ2-3; the match to TRBD2 covers 11 bases. The CDR3 contains 14 residues. J lost 3 bases, V lost 6 bases, and 5 bases had no gene match. Germline V CDR1 and CDR2: SQVTM, ANQGSEA. The CDR3 sequence: CSVVTSGVTDTQYF. In DNA, the CDR3 is TGCAGCGTCGTGACTAGCGGGGTAACAGATACGCAGTATTTT.

This clone has only a few counts. The chain uses TRBV19 and TRBJ2-3; 11 bases are shared with TRBD1. The CDR3 extends over 15 amino acids. Germline CDR1 reads LNHDA; CDR2 reads SQIVND (reference sequence). After removal of 5 bases from V and 5 bases from J, the junction contained 6 bases not matched to a gene. The chain's CDR3 is CASSLDRGLEDTQYF. CDR3 in DNA: TGTGCCAGTAGTCTGGACAGGGGGCTCGAAGATACGCAGTATTTT. Together with reference TRBV19 and TRBJ2-3, the CDR3 gives the full variable domain: DGGITQSPKYLFRKEGQNVTLSCEQNLNHDAMYWYRQDPGQGLRLIYYSQIVNDFQKGDIAEGYSVSREKKESFPLTVTSAQKNPTAFYLCASSLDRGLEDTQYFGPGTRLTVL.

The chain joins TRBV5-5 to TRBJ1-2; a possible D gene is TRBD1 (5 bases). Germline assignment: CDR1 SGHKS and CDR2 YYEKEE (reference sequence). There are 16 residues in the CDR3. Trimming removed 0 bases at V and 0 bases at J, with 12 bases between. In DNA form, the CDR3 reads TGTGCCAGCAGCTTGGTGTTGGGGCTGGCTAACTATGGCTACACCTTC. Translating it yields CASSLVLGLANYGYTF.

This chain connects TRBV2 to TRBJ2-3; 7 bases map to TRBD1. Germline-derived CDR1 and CDR2 are SNHLY and FYNNEI. After removal of 6 bases from V and 6 bases from J, the junction contained 9 bases not matched to a gene. The CDR3 runs to 14 residues. The chain's CDR3 is CASRPTPTGDTQYF. In nucleotides, the CDR3 is TGTGCCAGCAGACCCACCCCGACAGGGGATACGCAGTATTTT.

The CDR3 DNA is TGTGCCAGCAGCATGGGACAGGGATTTCGGTCGGGCTACACCTTC. It translates to CASSMGQGFRSGYTF. This chain uses TRBV6-5 with TRBJ1-2, with 9 bases identical to TRBD1. The J segment lost 8 bases and the V segment lost 6 bases, leaving 13 bases of the junction unmatched. CDR1 is MNHEY, CDR2 SVGAGI, per germline. The CDR3 contains 15 residues.

The table lists this clone with a few counts. The V call is TRBV2, the J call TRBJ2-7, with 12 bases fitting TRBD2. Germline lookup yields CDR1 SNHLY and CDR2 FYNNEI. Germline trimming cut 3 bases from V and 0 bases from J; bases unmatched to any gene: 9. This CDR3 is built from 18 residues. CDR3 in amino acids: CASSEQGLAGPSSYEQYF. CDR3 coding DNA: TGTGCCAGCAGTGAGCAAGGACTAGCGGGGCCGAGCTCCTACGAGCAGTACTTC.

The chain combines TRBV12-3 or TRBV12-4 with TRBJ1-1; 8 bases are shared with TRBD1. The CDR3 consists of 13 residues. Unmatched junction bases numbered 4, after V lost 6 bases and J lost 4 bases. DNA for the CDR3: TGTGCCAGCAGGCCTACAGGGGGCACTGAAGCTTTCTTT. This sequence encodes CASRPTGGTEAFF.

The rearrangement links TRBV9 to TRBJ2-1, with TRBD2 identical over 8 bases. This CDR3 comprises 15 residues. From germline, CDR1 is SGDLS and CDR2 YYNGEE. Trimming cost V 4 bases and J 7 bases; bases outside gene matches: 10. The CDR3 sequence: CASSPLLAGGNEQFF. CDR3 DNA: TGTGCCAGCAGCCCACTTTTGGCGGGGGGAAATGAGCAGTTCTTC.

The V call is TRBV5-1, the J call TRBJ2-1; 12 bases are a match to TRBD1. The V and J ends lost 0 bases and 7 bases, in that order; junction bases with no gene match: 2. The CDR3 contains 15 residues. Germline loops: CDR1 SGHRS, CDR2 YFSETQ. In DNA, the CDR3 is TGCGCCAGCAGCTTGGGGGACAGGGGGCGGAATGAGCAGTTCTTC. It is translated as CASSLGDRGRNEQFF.

The genes are TRBV2 and TRBJ2-3; D is ambiguous. The V and J ends lost 2 bases and 1 base respectively, with 10 bases between them. This CDR3 comprises 15 residues. Germline-derived CDR1 and CDR2 are SNHLY and FYNNEI. The CDR3, as DNA: TGTGCCAGCAGTGAATCGGAGTTAGGCACAGATACGCAGTATTTT. As protein: CASSESELGTDTQYF.

The chain recombines TRBV4-3 with TRBJ1-2; TRBD1 might be the D (6 bases). Trimming left V 0 bases short and J 2 bases short, with 10 bases between. CDR3 length: 15 amino acids. In germline, CDR1 is LGHNA, CDR2 YSLEER. CDR3: CASSQDSGQNYGYTF. In nucleotides, the CDR3 is TGCGCCAGCAGCCAAGATTCCGGACAGAACTATGGCTACACCTTC.

This sequence joins TRBV30 and TRBJ2-7, with 9 bases matching TRBD2. The CDR3 length is 15 residues. With 1 base clipped from V and 7 bases from J, the junction kept 11 bases outside the gene matches. CDR1 is GTSNPN and CDR2 is SVGIG in the germline V gene (reference sequence). The CDR3 reads CAWSASGGPPREQYF. The CDR3 DNA follows: TGTGCCTGGAGTGCCAGCGGGGGGCCGCCGCGGGAGCAGTACTTC.